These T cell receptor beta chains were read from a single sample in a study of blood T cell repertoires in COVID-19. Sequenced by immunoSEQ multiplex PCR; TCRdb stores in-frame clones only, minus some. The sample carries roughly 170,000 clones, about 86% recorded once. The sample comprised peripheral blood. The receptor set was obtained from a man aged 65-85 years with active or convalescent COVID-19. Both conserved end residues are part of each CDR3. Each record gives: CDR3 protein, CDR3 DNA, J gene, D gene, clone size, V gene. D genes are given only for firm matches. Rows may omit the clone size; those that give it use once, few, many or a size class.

CDR3 protein: CASSPLTGSPLHF
CDR3 DNA: TGTGCCAGCAGTCCCCTTACGGGATCACCCCTCCACTTT
J gene: TRBJ1-6
D gene: -
clone size: -
V gene: TRBV6-5

CDR3 protein: CASRDRGPDIQYF
CDR3 DNA: TGTGCCAGCAGGGACAGGGGGCCGGACATTCAGTACTTC
J gene: TRBJ2-4
D gene: TRBD1
clone size: -
V gene: TRBV2

CDR3 protein: CASSPYTGDTGELFF
CDR3 DNA: TGTGCCAGCTCACCATACACGGGAGACACCGGGGAGCTGTTTTTT
J gene: TRBJ2-2
D gene: -
clone size: once
V gene: TRBV18

CDR3 protein: CASSRRTDGYTF
CDR3 DNA: TGTGCCAGCAGCAGACGTACAGATGGCTACACCTTC
J gene: TRBJ1-2
D gene: -
clone size: -
V gene: TRBV6-6

CDR3 protein: CSVGGAGNNEKLFF
CDR3 DNA: TGCAGCGTAGGTGGAGCCGGAAACAATGAAAAACTGTTTTTT
J gene: TRBJ1-4
D gene: -
clone size: once
V gene: TRBV29-1

CDR3 protein: CASSIRASYNEQFF
CDR3 DNA: TGTGCCAGTAGTATCAGGGCATCCTACAATGAGCAGTTCTTC
J gene: TRBJ2-1
D gene: -
clone size: -
V gene: TRBV19

CDR3 protein: CASSEATGVGANVLTF
CDR3 DNA: TGTGCCAGCAGTGAAGCGACAGGGGTCGGGGCCAACGTCCTGACTTTC
J gene: TRBJ2-6
D gene: TRBD1
clone size: -
V gene: TRBV2

CDR3 protein: CASSLGGGQGTRAFF
CDR3 DNA: TGTGCCAGCAGCTTAGGTGGGGGACAGGGGACTCGAGCTTTCTTT
J gene: TRBJ1-1
D gene: TRBD1
clone size: -
V gene: TRBV7-9

CDR3 protein: CASSPTAREETQYF
CDR3 DNA: TGTGCCAGCTCGCCGACAGCGAGAGAAGAGACCCAGTACTTC
J gene: TRBJ2-5
D gene: -
clone size: -
V gene: TRBV18

CDR3 protein: CASSEQGLHQPQHF
CDR3 DNA: TGTGCCAGCAGTGAACAGGGGCTACATCAGCCCCAGCATTTT
J gene: TRBJ1-5
D gene: -
clone size: -
V gene: TRBV2

CDR3 protein: CASRRGMNTEAFF
CDR3 DNA: TGTGCCAGCAGAAGGGGCATGAACACTGAAGCTTTCTTT
J gene: TRBJ1-1
D gene: -
clone size: -
V gene: TRBV6-5

CDR3 protein: CASSLVRTSGINTDTQYF
CDR3 DNA: TGTGCCAGCAGCTTAGTCCGGACTAGCGGGATAAACACAGATACGCAGTATTTT
J gene: TRBJ2-3
D gene: TRBD2
clone size: -
V gene: TRBV7-9

CDR3 protein: CASSLSRDRGVIAFF
CDR3 DNA: TGTGCCAGCAGCTTAAGCAGGGACAGGGGGGTGATAGCTTTCTTT
J gene: TRBJ1-1
D gene: TRBD1
clone size: -
V gene: TRBV11-2

CDR3 protein: CASSLQGNGYTF
CDR3 DNA: TGCGCCAGCAGCTTACAGGGTAATGGCTACACCTTC
J gene: TRBJ1-2
D gene: -
clone size: -
V gene: TRBV5-1

CDR3 protein: CASSLDRNEKLFF
CDR3 DNA: TGTGCCAGCAGCTTGGACAGAAATGAAAAACTGTTTTTT
J gene: TRBJ1-4
D gene: -
clone size: once
V gene: TRBV11-2

CDR3 protein: CAWSQVNSPLHF
CDR3 DNA: TGTGCCTGGAGCCAGGTTAATTCACCCCTCCACTTT
J gene: TRBJ1-6
D gene: -
clone size: -
V gene: TRBV30

CDR3 protein: CASSLDPGQGRYGYTF
CDR3 DNA: TGTGCCAGCAGCTTAGACCCAGGACAGGGAAGGTATGGCTACACCTTC
J gene: TRBJ1-2
D gene: TRBD1
clone size: -
V gene: TRBV7-2

CDR3 protein: CASSLDYLSPEAFF
CDR3 DNA: TGTGCCAGCAGCTTAGATTACCTGAGCCCTGAAGCTTTCTTT
J gene: TRBJ1-1
D gene: -
clone size: -
V gene: TRBV11-3

CDR3 protein: CAWSSGTSGPMGEQFF
CDR3 DNA: TGTGCCTGGAGTAGTGGGACTAGCGGACCCATGGGGGAGCAGTTCTTC
J gene: TRBJ2-1
D gene: TRBD2
clone size: -
V gene: TRBV30

CDR3 protein: CASSPGASGKETQYF
CDR3 DNA: TGTGCTAGCAGCCCCGGGGCTAGCGGAAAAGAGACCCAGTACTTC
J gene: TRBJ2-5
D gene: TRBD2
clone size: -
V gene: TRBV7-7

CDR3 protein: CASSQDLPRNTGELFF
CDR3 DNA: TGTGCCAGCAGCCAAGATTTGCCCAGAAACACCGGGGAGCTGTTTTTT
J gene: TRBJ2-2
D gene: -
clone size: -
V gene: TRBV14

CDR3 protein: CASSLSGRGLYEQYF
CDR3 DNA: TGTGCCAGCAGCCTCTCGGGCAGGGGCCTCTACGAGCAGTACTTC
J gene: TRBJ2-7
D gene: -
clone size: -
V gene: TRBV7-2

CDR3 protein: CASRPQPRLAGFEQYF
CDR3 DNA: TGTGCCAGCAGACCCCAACCACGACTAGCGGGATTCGAGCAGTACTTC
J gene: TRBJ2-7
D gene: TRBD2
clone size: once
V gene: TRBV5-8

CDR3 protein: CASSPLRNSPLHF
CDR3 DNA: TGTGCCAGCAGTCCCCTACGAAATTCACCCCTCCACTTT
J gene: TRBJ1-6
D gene: -
clone size: -
V gene: TRBV25-1

CDR3 protein: CASSPQLARKAKNIQYF
CDR3 DNA: TGTGCCAGCTCACCCCAACTAGCGAGGAAGGCCAAAAACATTCAGTACTTC
J gene: TRBJ2-4
D gene: TRBD2
clone size: -
V gene: TRBV18

CDR3 protein: CASSSDREFTGELFF
CDR3 DNA: TGTGCCAGCAGCTCCGACAGGGAATTCACCGGGGAGCTGTTTTTT
J gene: TRBJ2-2
D gene: TRBD1
clone size: -
V gene: TRBV27

CDR3 protein: CSGLPGQGQETQYF
CDR3 DNA: TGCAGCGGCTTACCGGGACAGGGGCAAGAGACCCAGTACTTC
J gene: TRBJ2-5
D gene: TRBD1
clone size: -
V gene: TRBV29-1

CDR3 protein: CASSLGGGNTGELFF
CDR3 DNA: TGTGCCAGCAGCTTGGGAGGGGGAAACACCGGGGAGCTGTTTTTT
J gene: TRBJ2-2
D gene: -
clone size: -
V gene: TRBV5-4

CDR3 protein: CASSDRVGEAFF
CDR3 DNA: TGTGCCAGCAGTGACAGGGTTGGGGAAGCTTTCTTT
J gene: TRBJ1-1
D gene: -
clone size: once
V gene: TRBV2

CDR3 protein: CASSPGLSNYGYTF
CDR3 DNA: TGTGCCAGCAGCCCCGGACTTTCTAACTATGGCTACACCTTC
J gene: TRBJ1-2
D gene: -
clone size: -
V gene: TRBV5-6

CDR3 protein: CASSYSRLYNEQFF
CDR3 DNA: TGTGCCAGCAGTTATTCCCGACTATACAATGAGCAGTTCTTC
J gene: TRBJ2-1
D gene: -
clone size: -
V gene: TRBV6-5

CDR3 protein: CASSLPTTGVDTQYF
CDR3 DNA: TGCGCCAGCAGCCTACCGACTACGGGCGTAGATACGCAGTATTTT
J gene: TRBJ2-3
D gene: -
clone size: -
V gene: TRBV5-1

CDR3 protein: CASSPGQSQETQYF
CDR3 DNA: TGTGCCAGCTCACCCGGACAGTCCCAAGAGACCCAGTACTTC
J gene: TRBJ2-5
D gene: -
clone size: -
V gene: TRBV18

CDR3 protein: CATSSVRTSGGGNEQFF
CDR3 DNA: TGTGCCACCAGCAGTGTACGGACTAGCGGGGGGGGTAATGAGCAGTTCTTC
J gene: TRBJ2-1
D gene: TRBD2
clone size: -
V gene: TRBV15

CDR3 protein: CAWSPTSLGKPEAFF
CDR3 DNA: TGTGCCTGGAGTCCGACTTCGTTGGGTAAACCTGAAGCTTTCTTT
J gene: TRBJ1-1
D gene: -
clone size: -
V gene: TRBV30

CDR3 protein: CASSLGPGQGEVYF
CDR3 DNA: TGTGCCAGCAGCTTGGGTCCGGGACAGGGGGAGGTGTATTTT
J gene: TRBJ2-3
D gene: TRBD1
clone size: -
V gene: TRBV5-4

CDR3 protein: CASSTLGGTETYEQYF
CDR3 DNA: TGTGCCAGTAGTACCCTGGGGGGGACGGAGACCTACGAGCAGTACTTC
J gene: TRBJ2-7
D gene: TRBD2
clone size: -
V gene: TRBV19

CDR3 protein: CASRSPPGQGADYGYTF
CDR3 DNA: TGTGCCAGTAGGTCACCCCCGGGACAGGGGGCGGACTATGGCTACACCTTC
J gene: TRBJ1-2
D gene: TRBD1
clone size: few
V gene: TRBV19

CDR3 protein: CASSHGPQADNQPQHF
CDR3 DNA: TGTGCCAGCAGCCATGGTCCACAGGCGGACAATCAGCCCCAGCATTTT
J gene: TRBJ1-5
D gene: -
clone size: once
V gene: TRBV3-1/TRBV3-2

CDR3 protein: CASSPGGLGNQPQHF
CDR3 DNA: TGTGCCAGCAGTCCCGGGGGGTTGGGCAATCAGCCCCAGCATTTT
J gene: TRBJ1-5
D gene: -
clone size: -
V gene: TRBV6-5

CDR3 protein: CASSPGQVSNQPQHF
CDR3 DNA: TGTGCCAGCAGCCCGGGACAAGTTAGCAATCAGCCCCAGCATTTT
J gene: TRBJ1-5
D gene: -
clone size: -
V gene: TRBV3-1/TRBV3-2